This entry features one T cell receptor (beta chain) sequence. The antigen remains unidentified. The source of the sample is a study of response to subunit inactivated influenza vaccine. Whole-study results and caveats: There was a suggestion from the authors that each seasonal influenza vaccination recruits few new T cells.

TCRdb processed the RT-PCR reads anew with MiXCR; each CDR3 protein has one entry. This table has more than 200,000 distinct CDR3 sequences, 9.5% to 15% appearing once. CDR1 and CDR2 (germline): SGHRS, YFSETQ. This CDR3 spans 14 amino acids. The trim removed 10 bases at V and 6 bases at J, leaving 10 bases unmatched. The receptor was isolated from a man aged 45-60 years who received an inactivated influenza vaccine. The chain uses TRBV5-1 and TRBJ2-1; 10 bases align to TRBD2. Sequencing was performed on non-naive T cells sorted from PBMCs, taken around two weeks before vaccination. The CDR3 here is CARLLGLAFNEQFF. CDR3 DNA sequence: TGCGCCCGCCTTCTGGGACTAGCGTTCAATGAGCAGTTCTTC.